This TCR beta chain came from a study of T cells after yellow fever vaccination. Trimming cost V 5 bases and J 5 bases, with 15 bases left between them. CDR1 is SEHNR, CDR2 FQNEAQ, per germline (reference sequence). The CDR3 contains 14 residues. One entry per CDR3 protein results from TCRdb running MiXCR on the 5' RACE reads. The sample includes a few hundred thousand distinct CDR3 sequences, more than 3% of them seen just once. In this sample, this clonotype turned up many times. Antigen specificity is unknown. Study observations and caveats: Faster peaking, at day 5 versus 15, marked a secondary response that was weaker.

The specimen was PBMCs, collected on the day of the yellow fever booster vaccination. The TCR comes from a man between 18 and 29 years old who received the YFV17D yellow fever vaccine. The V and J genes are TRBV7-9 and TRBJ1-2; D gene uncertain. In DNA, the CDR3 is TGTGCCAGCAGCCCTCGCGCAGTGGGTTATGGCTACACCTTC. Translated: CASSPRAVGYGYTF.